One sample yielded the 16 T cell receptor beta chains listed below, sequenced in a study of response to subunit inactivated influenza vaccine. TCRdb re-called the RT-PCR reads with MiXCR, one entry per CDR3 protein. This sample yields around 570,000 distinct CDR3 sequences, of which about 11% are seen a single time; roughly 9.6% belongs to the top ten. These same records also appear under a second study, on T cells expressing NK-cell markers. That paper adds: cDNA encoding TCR beta was synthesized via 5'RACE template switching incorporating UMIs.

Sequences were derived from PBMCs from blood, sampled on the day of vaccination. These receptors all come from a man aged 50-59 years who received an inactivated influenza vaccine.

The chain combines TRBV5-6 with TRBJ2-2, with D perhaps TRBD2 (5 bases). The CDR3 contains 13 residues. Trimming stripped 2 bases from V and 6 bases from J, with 8 bases between. Germline CDR1 and CDR2: SGHDT and YYEEEE. CDR3 loop: CASSFSVSGELFF. The CDR3, as DNA: TGTGCCAGCAGCTTTAGCGTTTCCGGGGAGCTGTTTTTT.

This clonotype appeared a few times. The genes are TRBV7-8 and TRBJ2-5; D is unclear. The CDR3 loop spans 16 amino acids. V lost 5 bases, J lost 2 bases, and 18 bases lay in between. Germline CDR1 is SGHVS and CDR2 is FQNEAQ. Written as DNA, the CDR3 is TGTGCCAGCAGCCCCCGCAGAGTGGCGAGGCAAGAGACCCAGTACTTC. It yields the protein CASSPRRVARQETQYF.

For this clonotype: A much larger clone lies a single base off, so this may be a read error. V usage is TRBV20-1 and J usage is TRBJ2-1; the D gene is possibly TRBD1 (5 bases). The CDR3 has 14 residues. The V end lost 1 base, the J end lost 3 bases, and 10 bases lay between the germline ends. The germline CDR1 and CDR2 sequences are DFQATT and SNEGSKA (reference sequence). The CDR3 loop is CSARVETDYNEQFF. The CDR3 nucleotides read TGCAGTGCTAGAGTCGAGACAGACTACAATGAGCAGTTCTTC.

In this sample, this clonotype turned up a few times. J is TRBJ1-5 and V is TRBV12-3 or TRBV12-4, with unresolved D. This CDR3 is built from 12 residues. Trimming took off 3 bases at V and 7 bases at J, with 7 bases between the two ends. The DNA of the CDR3 is TGTGCCAGCAGTTTTGGGTTCCAGCCCCAGCATTTT. Its translation: CASSFGFQPQHF.

This chain uses TRBV12-3 or TRBV12-4 with TRBJ1-1; D gene unclear. V was shortened by 7 bases and J by 6 bases, with 15 bases between the two germline ends. This CDR3 spans 13 amino acids. The DNA for the CDR3 is TGTGCCAGCACCGCTCAGGCTCGCTCTGAAGCTTTCTTT. This translates into CASTAQARSEAFF.

The sample holds a few counts of this clonotype. The rearrangement links TRBV10-3 to TRBJ2-1; 11 nucleotides align to TRBD2. The length of the CDR3 is 12 residues. Germline CDR1 ENHRY, CDR2 SYGVKD. With V trimmed by 7 bases and J by 9 bases, 2 bases remained unmatched. In nucleotides, the CDR3 is TGTGCCATCACCGGGACTAGCGGTGAGCAGTTCTTC. Translation gives CAITGTSGEQFF.

The chain uses TRBV4-2 and TRBJ1-4; D call uncertain. V shed 0 bases and J shed 8 bases, with 13 bases lying between them. The CDR3 length is 15 residues. CDR1 LGHNA and CDR2 YNFKEQ come from the germline V gene. CDR3 coding DNA: TGTGCCAGCAGCCAAGAGTCCCGACGGCGGGAAAAACTGTTTTTT. Its translation is CASSQESRRREKLFF.

This clonotype has only a few counts. The chain recombines TRBV14 with TRBJ2-1; 13 nucleotides agree with TRBD2. Germline loops: CDR1 SGHDN, CDR2 FVKESK. The V and J ends lost 0 bases and 6 bases, in that order; junction bases with no gene match: 5. CDR3 length equals 17 residues. The CDR3 DNA reads TGTGCCAGCAGCCAAGATAGGACTAGCGGGAGCCTCAATGAGCAGTTCTTC. This sequence encodes CASSQDRTSGSLNEQFF.

The V gene is TRBV28, the J gene TRBJ2-1; D is undetermined. Trimming stripped 3 bases from V and 2 bases from J, with 11 bases between. CDR1 is MDHEN, CDR2 SYDVKM, per germline. The length of the CDR3 is 15 residues. The CDR3: CASSFSPPAYNEQFF. The CDR3 coding sequence is TGTGCCAGCAGTTTTAGTCCGCCAGCCTACAATGAGCAGTTCTTC. The entire variable domain, with the rest obtained from reference TRBV28 and TRBJ2-1, is as follows: DVKVTQSSRYLVKRTGEKVFLECVQDMDHENMFWYRQDPGLGLRLIYFSYDVKMKEKGDIPEGYSVSREKKERFSLILESASTNQTSMYLCASSFSPPAYNEQFFGPGTRLTVL.

This clonotype was picked up a small number of times. The genes are TRBV7-2 and TRBJ2-2; TRBD1 aligns across 8 bases. Germline V gives CDR1 SGHTA, CDR2 FQGNSA. The CDR3 runs 15 residues. The J segment lost 5 bases and the V segment lost 5 bases, leaving 7 bases of the junction unmatched. CDR3 DNA sequence: TGTGCCAGCAGCCCCCGGACAGGGCGGACCGGGGAGCTGTTTTTT. This encodes CASSPRTGRTGELFF.

This clonotype was detected many times. The rearrangement joins TRBV5-1 to TRBJ2-6, with D uncertain. V was trimmed by 6 bases and J by 0 bases, leaving 10 bases between them. This CDR3 is 15 amino acids long. Germline V lookup: CDR1 SGHRS, CDR2 YFSETQ. CDR3 protein: CASTGGHSGANVLTF. For the CDR3, the DNA is TGCGCCAGCACCGGTGGCCACTCTGGGGCCAACGTCCTGACTTTC.

On this clonotype: A single base is all that separates this from a far larger clone, so a read error is likely. This rearrangement joins TRBV2 to TRBJ2-7; unclear D gene. Germline V gene lookup returns CDR1 SNHLY and CDR2 FYNNEI. The CDR3 totals 11 residues. The ends were cut back, 5 bases at V and 2 bases at J, with 4 bases in the middle. In DNA form, the CDR3 reads TGTGCCAGCAGTTTCCCCTACGAGCAGTACTTC. As protein: CASSFPYEQYF.

This clonotype was recorded a few times. The rearrangement uses TRBV5-1 and TRBJ2-2; 8 positions agree with TRBD1. The CDR3 runs to 16 residues. The V and J ends lost 3 bases and 0 bases, in that order; junction bases with no gene match: 4. Germline CDR1 is SGHRS and CDR2 is YFSETQ. The CDR3 protein is CASSSTGAPNTGELFF. The CDR3 bases are TGCGCCAGCAGCTCGACAGGGGCCCCGAACACCGGGGAGCTGTTTTTT.

The chain has TRBV12-3 or TRBV12-4 and TRBJ1-3; a weak D match, TRBD1 (5 bases). The CDR3 consists of 17 residues. Trimming cost V 5 bases and J 0 bases, with 17 bases left between them. CDR3 region: CASSARITGNSGNTIYF. DNA of the CDR3: TGTGCCAGCAGTGCCCGGATAACAGGCAACTCTGGAAACACCATATATTTT.

This clonotype was picked up a small number of times. V usage is TRBV5-1 and J usage is TRBJ1-2, with D possibly matching TRBD1 (5 bases). The CDR3 contains 12 residues. V lost 0 bases to trimming and J lost 7 bases, with 7 bases between them. Germline CDR1 reads SGHRS; CDR2 reads YFSETQ. The CDR3 bases are TGCGCCAGCAGCTTGGCCGGGACTGGCTACACCTTC. Translating gives CASSLAGTGYTF.

This clonotype was seen more than once but under ten times. V gene TRBV14 combines with J gene TRBJ1-1; D is ambiguous. The CDR3 has 14 residues. The germline V gene has CDR1 SGHDN and CDR2 FVKESK. Trimming shortened V by 0 bases and J by 5 bases, and 10 bases separated the two germline ends. The CDR3: CASSQDRMGTEAFF. CDR3 in DNA: TGTGCCAGCAGCCAAGATAGGATGGGGACTGAAGCTTTCTTT.